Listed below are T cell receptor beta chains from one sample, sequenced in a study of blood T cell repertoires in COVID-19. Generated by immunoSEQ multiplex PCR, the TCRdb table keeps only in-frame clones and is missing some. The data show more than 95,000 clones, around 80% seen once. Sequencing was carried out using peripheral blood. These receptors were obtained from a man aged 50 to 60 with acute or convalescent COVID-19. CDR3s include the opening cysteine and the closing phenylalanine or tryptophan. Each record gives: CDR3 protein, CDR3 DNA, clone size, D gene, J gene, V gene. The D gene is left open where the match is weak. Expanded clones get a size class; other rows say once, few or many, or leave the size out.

CDR3aa: CASSWTSGSGEQYF
CDR3nt: TGTGCCAGCAGCTGGACTAGCGGGAGTGGCGAGCAGTACTTC
abundance: .
d_gene: TRBD2
j_gene: TRBJ2-7
v_gene: TRBV5-5

CDR3aa: CASSPGLARTDTQYF
CDR3nt: TGTGCCAGCAGCCCCGGGCTAGCGCGGACAGATACGCAGTATTTT
abundance: .
d_gene: .
j_gene: TRBJ2-3
v_gene: TRBV9

CDR3aa: CASSQVARASPITYEQYF
CDR3nt: TGCGCCAGCAGCCAAGTCGCCAGGGCTTCTCCCATTACCTACGAGCAGTACTTC
abundance: .
d_gene: .
j_gene: TRBJ2-7
v_gene: TRBV4-1

CDR3aa: CASSLNRDTEAFF
CDR3nt: TGTGCCAGCTCACTAAACAGGGACACTGAAGCTTTCTTT
abundance: .
d_gene: .
j_gene: TRBJ1-1
v_gene: TRBV18

CDR3aa: CASSERGHDLARQYF
CDR3nt: TGTGCCAGCAGTGAGAGGGGACATGACCTCGCGAGGCAGTATTTT
abundance: .
d_gene: .
j_gene: TRBJ2-3
v_gene: TRBV25-1

CDR3aa: CASSSPTSFNEQFF
CDR3nt: TGTGCCAGCAGCTCCCCGACTTCCTTTAATGAGCAGTTCTTC
abundance: once
d_gene: .
j_gene: TRBJ2-1
v_gene: TRBV11-3

CDR3aa: CATSRGSGVNTGELFF
CDR3nt: TGTGCCACCTCTCGTGGGAGCGGAGTGAACACCGGGGAGCTGTTTTTT
abundance: .
d_gene: .
j_gene: TRBJ2-2
v_gene: TRBV24-1

CDR3aa: CASSFRQENSPLHF
CDR3nt: TGTGCCAGCAGCTTCCGACAGGAGAATTCACCCCTCCACTTT
abundance: .
d_gene: .
j_gene: TRBJ1-6
v_gene: TRBV7-8

CDR3aa: CASSFLGDYGYTF
CDR3nt: TGTGCCAGCAGCTTTTTAGGGGACTATGGCTACACCTTC
abundance: .
d_gene: .
j_gene: TRBJ1-2
v_gene: TRBV5-6

CDR3aa: CASSLGWTNTDTQYF
CDR3nt: TGTGCCAGCAGCTTAGGCTGGACTAACACAGATACGCAGTATTTT
abundance: .
d_gene: .
j_gene: TRBJ2-3
v_gene: TRBV11-2

CDR3aa: CASSGRTGEDEQYF
CDR3nt: TGTGCCAGCAGCGGACGGACAGGGGAGGACGAGCAGTACTTC
abundance: few
d_gene: TRBD1
j_gene: TRBJ2-7
v_gene: TRBV11-1

CDR3aa: CASSPGVVDTQYF
CDR3nt: TGCGCCAGCAGCCCAGGCGTCGTAGATACGCAGTATTTT
abundance: .
d_gene: .
j_gene: TRBJ2-3
v_gene: TRBV5-1

CDR3aa: CASSVDFSGNTIYF
CDR3nt: TGTGCCAGCAGCGTAGACTTCTCTGGAAACACCATATATTTT
abundance: .
d_gene: .
j_gene: TRBJ1-3
v_gene: TRBV9

CDR3aa: CASSVLAGGTGELFF
CDR3nt: TGTGCCAGCAGTGTGCTAGCGGGGGGAACCGGGGAGCTGTTTTTT
abundance: .
d_gene: TRBD2
j_gene: TRBJ2-2
v_gene: TRBV2

CDR3aa: CSGLTGWNTEAFF
CDR3nt: TGCAGCGGCTTGACAGGGTGGAACACTGAAGCTTTCTTT
abundance: .
d_gene: TRBD1
j_gene: TRBJ1-1
v_gene: TRBV29-1

CDR3aa: CASSQEGWEDGYTF
CDR3nt: TGTGCCAGCAGCCAAGAAGGGTGGGAGGATGGCTACACCTTC
abundance: many
d_gene: .
j_gene: TRBJ1-2
v_gene: TRBV3-1/TRBV3-2

CDR3aa: CASSLGSGGRSPLHF
CDR3nt: TGTGCCAGCAGCTTGGGTTCCGGGGGTAGGTCACCCCTCCACTTT
abundance: few
d_gene: .
j_gene: TRBJ1-6
v_gene: TRBV5-6

CDR3aa: CASSDVGQATYEQYF
CDR3nt: TGTGCCAGCAGTGATGTAGGACAGGCGACCTACGAGCAGTACTTC
abundance: once
d_gene: TRBD1
j_gene: TRBJ2-7
v_gene: TRBV2

CDR3aa: CASSQDWEKETQYF
CDR3nt: TGTGCCAGCAGCCAGGACTGGGAAAAAGAGACCCAGTACTTC
abundance: .
d_gene: .
j_gene: TRBJ2-5
v_gene: TRBV3-1/TRBV3-2

CDR3aa: CASSLVRDISTDTQYF
CDR3nt: TGTGCCAGCAGCTTGGTAAGGGACATCTCAACAGATACGCAGTATTTT
abundance: .
d_gene: .
j_gene: TRBJ2-3
v_gene: TRBV5-4

CDR3aa: CASSISTAGGPHEQYF
CDR3nt: TGTGCCAGCAGCATTTCTACGGCGGGAGGGCCCCACGAGCAGTACTTC
abundance: .
d_gene: .
j_gene: TRBJ2-7
v_gene: TRBV21-1

CDR3aa: CASSLEGRTEAFF
CDR3nt: TGTGCCAGCAGCTTGGAGGGTAGGACTGAAGCTTTCTTT
abundance: .
d_gene: .
j_gene: TRBJ1-1
v_gene: TRBV11-2

CDR3aa: CASSFSGGYEQYF
CDR3nt: TGTGCCAGCAGTTTTTCAGGGGGCTACGAGCAGTACTTC
abundance: .
d_gene: TRBD1
j_gene: TRBJ2-7
v_gene: TRBV27

CDR3aa: CASSQPTIYSYNEQFF
CDR3nt: TGCGCCAGCAGCCAGCCCACAATTTACTCCTACAATGAGCAGTTCTTC
abundance: .
d_gene: .
j_gene: TRBJ2-1
v_gene: TRBV4-1

CDR3aa: CASRSLNSPLHF
CDR3nt: TGTGCCAGTCGATCTCTAAATTCACCCCTCCACTTT
abundance: .
d_gene: .
j_gene: TRBJ1-6
v_gene: TRBV28

CDR3aa: CASSLTAGQETQYF
CDR3nt: TGTGCCAGCAGCTTAACAGCGGGACAAGAGACCCAGTACTTC
abundance: .
d_gene: TRBD2
j_gene: TRBJ2-5
v_gene: TRBV7-3

CDR3aa: CASGPSGANVLTF
CDR3nt: TGTGCCAGCGGGCCCTCTGGGGCCAACGTCCTGACTTTC
abundance: .
d_gene: .
j_gene: TRBJ2-6
v_gene: TRBV12-3/TRBV12-4

CDR3aa: CASSRDRDWQPQHF
CDR3nt: TGTGCCAGCAGCCGGGACAGGGATTGGCAGCCCCAGCATTTT
abundance: .
d_gene: TRBD1
j_gene: TRBJ1-5
v_gene: TRBV6-9

CDR3aa: CASSIRDSTLAKNIQYF
CDR3nt: TGTGCCAGTAGTATTCGGGACAGCACTCTAGCCAAAAACATTCAGTACTTC
abundance: .
d_gene: TRBD1
j_gene: TRBJ2-4
v_gene: TRBV19

CDR3aa: CASSLRSGAGTDTQYF
CDR3nt: TGTGCCAGCAGCTTGCGTTCAGGGGCGGGCACAGATACGCAGTATTTT
abundance: .
d_gene: .
j_gene: TRBJ2-3
v_gene: TRBV5-4

CDR3aa: CASSQDSGNTIYF
CDR3nt: TGCGCCAGCAGCCAAGATTCGGGAAACACCATATATTTT
abundance: .
d_gene: .
j_gene: TRBJ1-3
v_gene: TRBV4-1

CDR3aa: CASSGDSYNEQFF
CDR3nt: TGTGCCAGCAGCGGGGACAGCTACAATGAGCAGTTCTTC
abundance: .
d_gene: TRBD1
j_gene: TRBJ2-1
v_gene: TRBV9

CDR3aa: CASVPGLATYEQFF
CDR3nt: TGTGCCAGCGTACCGGGACTAGCTACCTATGAGCAGTTCTTC
abundance: .
d_gene: TRBD2
j_gene: TRBJ2-1
v_gene: TRBV2

CDR3aa: CASSQGGTGVGEQYF
CDR3nt: TGTGCCAGCAGCCAAGGAGGGACAGGGGTAGGCGAGCAGTACTTC
abundance: .
d_gene: TRBD1
j_gene: TRBJ2-7
v_gene: TRBV3-1/TRBV3-2

CDR3aa: CASKYAGGGASSYNEQFF
CDR3nt: TGCGCCAGCAAATATGCGGGGGGCGGCGCTAGCTCCTACAATGAGCAGTTCTTC
abundance: .
d_gene: TRBD2
j_gene: TRBJ2-1
v_gene: TRBV4-1

CDR3aa: CASSKGQGAGELFF
CDR3nt: TGTGCCAGCAGCAAGGGACAGGGCGCCGGGGAGCTGTTTTTT
abundance: .
d_gene: TRBD1
j_gene: TRBJ2-2
v_gene: TRBV11-3

CDR3aa: CATGLAGNEQFF
CDR3nt: TGTGCCACTGGACTAGCTGGGAATGAGCAGTTCTTC
abundance: .
d_gene: TRBD2
j_gene: TRBJ2-1
v_gene: TRBV24-1

CDR3aa: CASSYRGRLPQHF
CDR3nt: TGTGCCAGCAGTTACAGGGGGCGGCTGCCCCAGCATTTT
abundance: .
d_gene: TRBD1
j_gene: TRBJ1-5
v_gene: TRBV6-5

CDR3aa: CASSPGTGSFYEQYF
CDR3nt: TGTGCCAGTAGTCCCGGGACAGGGTCATTCTACGAGCAGTACTTC
abundance: .
d_gene: TRBD1
j_gene: TRBJ2-7
v_gene: TRBV19

CDR3aa: CASSQDSGLRRNEQFF
CDR3nt: TGTGCCAGCAGCCAAGATTCCGGACTACGACGAAATGAGCAGTTCTTC
abundance: few
d_gene: .
j_gene: TRBJ2-1
v_gene: TRBV4-2

CDR3aa: CASSLGDRGGNTIYF
CDR3nt: TGCGCCAGCAGCTTAGGTGACAGGGGAGGAAACACCATATATTTT
abundance: once
d_gene: TRBD1
j_gene: TRBJ1-3
v_gene: TRBV5-1

CDR3aa: CASSQDSLAVLGKNIQYF
CDR3nt: TGCGCCAGCAGCCAAGATAGTCTAGCGGTCCTAGGCAAAAACATTCAGTACTTC
abundance: few
d_gene: TRBD2
j_gene: TRBJ2-4
v_gene: TRBV4-1

CDR3aa: CASSFSLAGANTGELFF
CDR3nt: TGTGCCAGCAGTTTTTCTTTAGCGGGCGCGAACACCGGGGAGCTGTTTTTT
abundance: .
d_gene: TRBD2
j_gene: TRBJ2-2
v_gene: TRBV2

CDR3aa: CASSLFQGDSPLHF
CDR3nt: TGTGCCAGCAGCTTATTTCAGGGTGATTCACCCCTCCACTTT
abundance: .
d_gene: .
j_gene: TRBJ1-6
v_gene: TRBV7-9

CDR3aa: CASSQVIQREGLNEQFF
CDR3nt: TGTGCCAGCAGCCAAGTTATCCAGCGGGAGGGCCTTAATGAGCAGTTCTTC
abundance: .
d_gene: TRBD2
j_gene: TRBJ2-1
v_gene: TRBV3-1/TRBV3-2

CDR3aa: CAGEVTGANVLTF
CDR3nt: TGTGCCGGTGAGGTAACTGGGGCCAACGTCCTGACTTTC
abundance: few
d_gene: .
j_gene: TRBJ2-6
v_gene: TRBV11-2

CDR3aa: CASSSLSGRGGGEQFF
CDR3nt: TGCGCCAGCAGCTCCCTTAGCGGGAGGGGAGGGGGTGAGCAGTTCTTC
abundance: few
d_gene: TRBD2
j_gene: TRBJ2-1
v_gene: TRBV5-1

CDR3aa: CASSTQGASYGYTF
CDR3nt: TGTGCCAGCAGCACACAGGGGGCGAGCTATGGCTACACCTTC
abundance: .
d_gene: TRBD1
j_gene: TRBJ1-2
v_gene: TRBV9

CDR3aa: CASSLGSGVQEKLFF
CDR3nt: TGTGCCAGCAGCTTAGGGTCAGGGGTACAGGAAAAACTGTTTTTT
abundance: .
d_gene: .
j_gene: TRBJ1-4
v_gene: TRBV11-2

CDR3aa: CASRVGPAYEQYF
CDR3nt: TGTGCCAGCAGAGTTGGGCCCGCCTACGAGCAGTACTTC
abundance: once
d_gene: .
j_gene: TRBJ2-7
v_gene: TRBV6-5